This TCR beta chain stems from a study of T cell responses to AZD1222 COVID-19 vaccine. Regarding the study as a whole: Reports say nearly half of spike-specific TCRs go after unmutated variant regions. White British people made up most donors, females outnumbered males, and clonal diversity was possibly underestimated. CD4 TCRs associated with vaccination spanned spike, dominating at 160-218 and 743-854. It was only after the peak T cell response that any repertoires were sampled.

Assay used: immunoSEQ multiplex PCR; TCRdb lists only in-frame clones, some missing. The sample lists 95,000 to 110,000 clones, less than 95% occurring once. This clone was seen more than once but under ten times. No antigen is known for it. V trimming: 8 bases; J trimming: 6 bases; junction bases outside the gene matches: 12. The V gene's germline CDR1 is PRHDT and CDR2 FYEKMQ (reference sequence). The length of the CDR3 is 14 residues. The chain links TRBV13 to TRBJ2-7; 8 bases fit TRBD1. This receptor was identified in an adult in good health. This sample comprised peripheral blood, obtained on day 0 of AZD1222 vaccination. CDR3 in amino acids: CASGPRDRNSEQYF. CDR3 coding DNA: TGTGCCAGCGGCCCCCGGGACAGGAATAGCGAGCAGTACTTC.